A single sample is the source of the 2 T cell receptor beta chains below, sequenced in a study of cytotoxic CD8 clonotypes in ibrutinib-treated CLL. Some clones are missing from TCRdb's copy, which holds only in-frame ones; the method was immunoSEQ multiplex PCR. The sample contains under 300,000 clones, 70% to 80% of which appear only once. This specimen was PBMCs, taken at disease progression, from a patient treated with ibrutinib. Every receptor here comes from a human donor with chronic lymphocytic leukemia.

This sequence joins TRBV28 and TRBJ1-5; D is unclear. Trimming stripped 3 bases from V and 7 bases from J, with 16 bases between. The germline CDR1 and CDR2 sequences are MDHEN and SYDVKM. This CDR3 spans 15 amino acids. CDR3 nucleotides: TGTGCCAGCAGTTTTATCGTGGAGGGATGGCAGCCCCAGCATTTT. It translates to CASSFIVEGWQPQHF.

The V and J genes are TRBV9 and TRBJ2-7; D remains unclear. V dropped 0 bases and J dropped 5 bases, with 9 bases sitting between them. CDR3 size: 13 residues. Per the germline V gene, CDR1 is SGDLS and CDR2 is YYNGEE. CDR3 sequence: CASSVGSSNEQYF. For the CDR3, the DNA is TGTGCCAGCAGCGTAGGATCATCCAACGAGCAGTACTTC.